These 17 T cell receptor beta chains came from one sample sequenced in a study of beta chain features in type 1 diabetes. Sequencing targeted expressed TCRB transcripts, as all isolated RNA had been reverse transcribed. The table came from immunoSEQ multiplex PCR; TCRdb's copy has only in-frame clones and leaves some out. Seen here are a few hundred thousand clones, roughly a fifth observed once, and the top ten hold roughly 0.045%. The sequenced sample was naive CD4+ T cells from blood. The origin of the receptors is a woman aged 18-29 years in good health.

This clone was recorded a few times. This chain joins TRBV9 and TRBJ1-2; D ambiguous. The CDR3 consists of 12 residues. V lost 0 bases to trimming and J lost 7 bases, with 7 bases between them. Per the germline V gene, CDR1 is SGDLS and CDR2 is YYNGEE. For the CDR3, the DNA is TGTGCCAGCAGCGTAGACGCGGGTGGCTACACCTTC. Its translation is CASSVDAGGYTF.

V usage is TRBV25-1 and J usage is TRBJ2-3; 8 bases fit TRBD2. V lost 2 bases, J lost 4 bases, and 8 bases stayed unmatched. This CDR3 contains 16 residues. The germline gives CDR1 MGHDK, CDR2 SYGVNS. The CDR3 bases are TGTGCCAGCAGTGAACTAACCGGGACTAGAGCAGATACGCAGTATTTT. It codes for CASSELTGTRADTQYF. Supplemented by reference TRBV25-1 and TRBJ2-3, the full variable domain reads EADIYQTPRYLVIGTGKKITLECSQTMGHDKMYWYQQDPGMELHLIHYSYGVNSTEKGDLSSESTVSRIRTEHFPLTLESARPSHTSQYLCASSELTGTRADTQYFGPGTRLTVL.

This clone turned up a few times. The chain links TRBV9 to TRBJ2-1; TRBD1 might be the D (6 bases). Trimming shortened V by 4 bases and J by 4 bases, and 15 bases separated the two germline ends. Germline CDR1 and CDR2: SGDLS and YYNGEE. The CDR3 contains 15 residues. CDR3 coding DNA: TGTGCCAGCAGCCCGACCAGCGGACAGTACAATGAGCAGTTCTTC. This codes for CASSPTSGQYNEQFF.

The V call is TRBV2, the J call TRBJ2-1, with a weak D call TRBD2 (5 bases). The V gene lost 7 bases and the J gene lost 8 bases, with 12 bases spanning the gap. CDR1 is SNHLY, CDR2 FYNNEI, per germline. This CDR3 spans 12 amino acids. CDR3 coding DNA: TGTGCCAGCAACGAGGGTTTCGATGAGCAGTTCTTC. Amino acid sequence: CASNEGFDEQFF.

This clone has only a few counts. The genes are TRBV5-1 and TRBJ2-1, with 7 bases matching TRBD1. This CDR3 has 13 residues. The junction had 3 bases not matched to a gene; V was cut back by 4 bases and J by 5 bases. Germline CDR1 is SGHRS and CDR2 is YFSETQ. The CDR3 loop reads CASSQTGNNEQFF. CDR3 DNA: TGCGCCAGCAGCCAGACAGGGAACAATGAGCAGTTCTTC.

The rearrangement joins TRBV27 to TRBJ1-6; 8 bases align to TRBD1. This CDR3 is built from 13 residues. Looked up from germline, CDR1 is MNHEY and CDR2 is SMNVEV (reference sequence). V shed 5 bases, J shed 10 bases, and the junction held 4 bases outside the gene matches. The CDR3 DNA sequence: TGTGCCAGCAGTCAAGACAGGGGATCACCCCTCCACTTT. Translating gives CASSQDRGSPLHF.

This chain connects TRBV7-9 to TRBJ1-4; D is uncertain. The CDR3 has 14 amino acids. Germline CDR1 is SEHNR and CDR2 is FQNEAQ (reference sequence). The V end was cut by 0 bases, the J end by 10 bases, with 12 bases between. The CDR3 sequence is CASSLASGTGKLFF. CDR3 sequence (DNA): TGTGCCAGCAGCTTAGCGTCCGGTACGGGAAAACTGTTTTTT.

The V and J genes are TRBV7-2 and TRBJ2-5; 8 bases map to TRBD2. J was trimmed by 1 base and V by 2 bases; bases with no gene match: 6. The germline CDR1 and CDR2 sequences are SGHTA and FQGNSA. The CDR3 extends over 16 amino acids. The CDR3 protein is CASSLSSGALQETQYF. CDR3 DNA: TGTGCCAGCAGCTTAAGTAGCGGGGCCCTCCAAGAGACCCAGTACTTC.

The chain joins TRBV19 to TRBJ2-1; 12 positions match TRBD2. Trimming removed 4 bases from V and 7 bases from J; junction bases left unmatched: 5. The CDR3 contains 15 residues. CDR1 is LNHDA, CDR2 SQIVND, per germline (reference sequence). This CDR3 reads CASSTTSGRGNEQFF. The CDR3 DNA reads TGTGCCAGTAGTACGACTAGCGGGAGAGGGAATGAGCAGTTCTTC.

This clone was observed a handful of times. The chain links TRBV30 to TRBJ1-2; weak D call: TRBD1 (5 bases). Looked up from germline, CDR1 is GTSNPN and CDR2 is SVGIG (reference sequence). The CDR3 sequence is 14 residues long. V lost 0 bases and J 7 bases, leaving 15 bases between the germline ends. The CDR3 spells CAWSVTPGGLGYTF. The CDR3 DNA reads TGTGCCTGGAGTGTGACGCCGGGGGGTCTTGGCTACACCTTC.

This chain links TRBV2 with TRBJ1-4; 7 bases are a match to TRBD1. The CDR3 loop spans 14 amino acids. In germline, CDR1 is SNHLY, CDR2 FYNNEI. Trimming cost V 3 bases and J 10 bases; bases outside gene matches: 8. The CDR3 here is CASSDPGTVLKLFF. CDR3 DNA sequence: TGTGCCAGCAGTGACCCTGGGACAGTGCTAAAACTGTTTTTT.

The V and J genes are TRBV12-5 and TRBJ2-5; 12 bases map to TRBD2. Germline lookup yields CDR1 LGHNT and CDR2 FRNRAP. CDR3 length: 15 amino acids. V lost 7 bases to trimming and J lost 7 bases; unmatched junction nucleotides: 10. The CDR3 spells CASAPLAGGTGTQYF. The CDR3 DNA follows: TGTGCTAGTGCCCCTCTAGCGGGAGGGACCGGGACCCAGTACTTC.

V and J are TRBV7-9 and TRBJ2-1; no clear D gene. The CDR3 sequence is 15 residues long. Per germline, CDR1 SEHNR and CDR2 FQNEAQ (reference sequence). V was shortened by 7 bases and J by 0 bases, with 13 bases between the two germline ends. Here the CDR3 reads CASTPMVSSYNEQFF. DNA of the CDR3: TGTGCCAGCACCCCGATGGTTAGCTCCTACAATGAGCAGTTCTTC.

This clone was seen a few times. The sample contains more than one DNA sequence encoding this CDR3. This chain links TRBV5-6 with TRBJ2-3; no definite D call. The germline CDR1 and CDR2 sequences are SGHDT and YYEEEE. CDR3 length: 11 amino acids. Trimming took 3 bases from V and 3 from J, leaving 2 bases between them. The CDR3 nucleotides are TGTGCCAGCAGCTCGACAGATACGCAGTATTTT. It is translated as CASSSTDTQYF.

The chain employs TRBV7-9 and TRBJ1-1, with D possibly TRBD1 on 6 matching bases. This CDR3 spans 15 amino acids. V was shortened by 0 bases and J by 2 bases, with 10 bases between the two germline ends. Germline V CDR1 and CDR2: SEHNR, FQNEAQ (reference sequence). The CDR3 loop reads CASSLAWTANTEAFF. The CDR3 region has the DNA TGTGCCAGCAGCTTAGCATGGACAGCTAACACTGAAGCTTTCTTT. Drawing the rest from reference TRBV7-9 and TRBJ1-1, the complete variable domain is DTGVSQNPRHKITKRGQNVTFRCDPISEHNRLYWYRQTLGQGPEFLTYFQNEAQLEKSRLLSDRFSAERPKGSFSTLEIQRTEQGDSAMYLCASSLAWTANTEAFFGQGTRLTVV.

V usage is TRBV5-1 and J usage is TRBJ2-3; 10 bases map to TRBD1. The CDR3 runs 17 residues. CDR1 and CDR2 (germline): SGHRS, YFSETQ. Germline trimming cut 0 bases from V and 4 bases from J; bases unmatched to any gene: 8. CDR3 amino acids: CASSLAPGTGVPDTQYF. CDR3 bases: TGCGCCAGCAGCTTGGCTCCAGGGACAGGGGTTCCAGATACGCAGTATTTT. The variable domain in full, completed from reference TRBV5-1 and TRBJ2-3, reads KAGVTQTPRYLIKTRGQQVTLSCSPISGHRSVSWYQQTPGQGLQFLFEYFSETQRNKGNFPGRFSGRQFSNSRSEMNVSTLELGDSALYLCASSLAPGTGVPDTQYFGPGTRLTVL.

The chain is built from TRBV11-2 and TRBJ2-7, with 7 bases aligning to TRBD1. Germline loops: CDR1 SGHAT, CDR2 FQNNGV. The CDR3 consists of 12 residues. Trimming cost V 5 bases and J 5 bases; bases outside gene matches: 3. As DNA, the CDR3 is TGTGCCAGCAGCGTCCAGGGGGACGAGCAGTACTTC. This translates into CASSVQGDEQYF.